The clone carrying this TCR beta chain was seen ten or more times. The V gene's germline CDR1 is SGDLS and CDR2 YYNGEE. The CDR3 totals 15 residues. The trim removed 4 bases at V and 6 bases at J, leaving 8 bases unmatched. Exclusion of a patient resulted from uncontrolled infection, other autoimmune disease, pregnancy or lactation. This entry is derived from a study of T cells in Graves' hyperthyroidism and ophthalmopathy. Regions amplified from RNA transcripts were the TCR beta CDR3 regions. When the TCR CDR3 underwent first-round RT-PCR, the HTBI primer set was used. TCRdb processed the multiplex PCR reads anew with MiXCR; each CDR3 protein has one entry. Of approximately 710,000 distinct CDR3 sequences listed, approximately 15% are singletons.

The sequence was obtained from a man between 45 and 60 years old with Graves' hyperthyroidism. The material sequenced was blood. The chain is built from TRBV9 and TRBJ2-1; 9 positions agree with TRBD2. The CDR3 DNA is TGTGCCAGCAGCCTGGTTAGCGGGAGCACCAATGAGCAGTTCTTC. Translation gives CASSLVSGSTNEQFF.